This TCR beta chain was documented in a study of tumor-infiltrating lymphocytes in primary liver carcinoma (dated by TCRdb to about 2017). Study-level background: Surgical resection was performed in China between 2015 and early 2016 on about 5 patients with histopathologically diagnosed primary liver carcinoma. TCRbeta repertoire sequencing, expression microarrays and whole-exome sequencing were combined in the study across five regions of each liver tumor, with adjacent normal tissue and blood also included. Tumors of the five patients were stage T1-T3 N0M0 with maximum diameters of about 4.2 to 10 cm. Repertoires from technical replicates were highly reproducible, with mean shared-clone rates around 0.87 and correlation coefficients above 0.95. Of the five patients, three men and two women aged 30 to 69 years, four had hepatocellular carcinoma and one had combined HCC and intrahepatic cholangiocarcinoma. A total of about 35 specimens from 5 patients, comprising about 25 tumor regions, 5 adjacent noncancerous liver tissues and 5 peripheral blood samples, were covered by TCRbeta repertoire sequencing. Each sample produced about 3.5 to 8 million productive TCRbeta reads, and read depth showed no significant difference between tissue types. What the research found in general, with its limitations: Because the samples were bulk and unsorted, CD4+ and CD8+ T cell repertoires could not be compared. Repertoire overlap was found to be higher between tumor regions (mean around 36%) than between tumor-adjacent (17%) or tumor-blood (about 14%) pairs, consistent with antigen-driven expansion. Compared with blood, tumors had a significantly larger share of the repertoire taken up by the top 250 clones (p = 0.039). Because sequencing covered only the TCR beta chain and unpaired alpha chains were not captured, true repertoire diversity is likely underestimated. Only a few patients were included in the study, and the authors note that the findings should be validated in a larger study.

Regarding this clonotype: The antigen it recognizes is unknown. The CDR3 does not end in the conserved phenylalanine or tryptophan, so this is likely a read error.

RNA from unsorted whole blood was extracted with TRIzol reagent, and germline DNA was obtained with the DNeasy Blood & Tissue kit. Patients had chronic HBV infection and were treatment-naive at sampling. Before surgery, approximately 3.7 milliliters of peripheral blood were drawn into K2EDTA tubes. A constant-region primer and ProtoScript II reverse transcriptase were used to reverse-transcribe TCRbeta-specific cDNA from around 480 ng total RNA. Construction of the TCRbeta libraries relied on three nested rounds of multiplex PCR, following a slightly modified ARM-PCR procedure. Sample barcodes and Illumina adapters were added in a final 25-cycle PCR using Deep VentR polymerase. Before sequencing, amplicons of 200-500 bp were gel-purified using a QIAquick gel extraction kit. TCRbeta amplicons were sequenced on an Illumina HiSeq 2500 with 250-bp paired-end reads. For the original study's pipeline: To recover full CDR3 sequences, reads were quality-trimmed using Trimmomatic v0.33 and paired reads were then merged using FLASH v1.2.11. V, D and J germline segments were assigned to the rearranged TCRbeta sequences using MiGEC v1.2.1b. Clonotype statistics and Shannon-Wiener diversity indices were computed with VDJtools v1.0.0. Except for diversity analysis, only the 250 most abundant clonotypes of each sample were used in subsequent analyses to reduce sampling bias. In TCRdb, the public reads were trimmed at Q25 with fastp and aligned with MiXCR, with productive beta chains retained. Rows with one shared CDR3 protein collapse into an entry with the most common genes and DNA. TCRdb, not the original authors, processed these V and J calls. The sample has approximately 330,000 distinct CDR3 sequences on record, 65% of them singletons. Together, the top ten hold roughly 6% of the sample.

Sample: peripheral blood. The source of this sequence is a man aged 35 to 55 with primary liver carcinoma and hepatitis B virus infection.

CDR3 loop: CVSSYCSGRTGELFL. The sequenced DNA: TGTGTCAGCAGTTACTGCAGCGGGCGCACCGGGGAGCTGTTTCTT. The sequence joins TRBV6-2 or TRBV6-3 to TRBJ2-2; the best D guess is TRBD2, with 6 bases matching. The CDR3 contains 15 residues when both ends are counted. Just the 45-base CDR3 DNA is kept, in frame starting at base 1. CDR1 and CDR2, looked up from the germline V gene, are MNHEY and SVGEGT.